This T cell receptor (beta chain) is from a study of shared clonotypes between healthy human individuals. Study-level information: Donors were two women and a few men aged 18 to 49. Each donor's CD8 memory used one plate, CD8 naive two, each CD4 subset three. Study outcomes and limitations: It was observed that roughly 5% of naive CD4 clonotypes were shared across a handful of donors.

In regard to this clone: Its antigen is unknown.

Assay: immunoSEQ multiplex PCR; the TCRdb copy retains only in-frame clones and omits some. The sample contains some 200,000 clones, 60% to 80% of which appear only once. With 4 bases removed from V and 2 bases from J, the gap between germline ends came to 9 bases. CDR1 is GTSNPN, CDR2 SVGIG, per germline (reference sequence). The CDR3 has 13 residues. The chain is built from TRBV30 and TRBJ1-3; D is undetermined. This TCR came from a man aged 30 to 39 in good health. The sequenced sample consisted of memory CD4+ T cells sorted from blood. Subset of the sample: CD45RA-negative fraction. The DNA for the CDR3 is TGTGCCTGGATGGCGGGGACTGGAAACACCATATATTTT. This codes for CAWMAGTGNTIYF. The variable domain in full, completed from reference TRBV30 and TRBJ1-3, reads SQTIHQWPATLVQPVGSPLSLECTVEGTSNPNLYWYRQAAGRGLQLLFYSVGIGQISSEVPQNLSASRPQDRQFILSSKKLLLSDSGFYLCAWMAGTGNTIYFGEGSWLTVV.